This T cell receptor beta chain was sequenced in a study of cytomegalovirus exposure and HLA in healthy donors (dated 2017 in TCRdb). Study-level background: In an earlier analysis of fewer than 750 of the donors, less than 350 Gb of sequence data and 95 million to 130 million unique TCR beta sequences from some 170 million T cells were reported. Alongside the repertoire data, information on donor age, sex, ethnicity and CMV serostatus was compiled. Roughly five DR-DQ haplotypes were handled as single units for association and clustering because linkage in the cohort was strong. The study combined high-throughput TCR immunosequencing, statistical association of individual TCRs with disease status, and machine learning to predict cytomegalovirus infection status. All discovery cohort repertoires had been generated on a single sequencing platform. The study profiled the T cell repertoires of about 720 subjects by immunosequencing and related them to cytomegalovirus serostatus. An early release that covered more than 550 HLA-typed donors contained approximately 300 gigabases of sequencing data and 75 million to 100 million unique TCR sequences. An earlier analysis of about 620 of the donors applied high-throughput TCR beta sequencing to assess whether each TCR beta V gene segment acted as functional or pseudogenic. A separate validation cohort of approximately 120 different subjects was used in addition to the 666-subject first cohort. The later analysis used no new phenotypic data to find candidate immune exposures, relying instead on TCR beta sequences and their occurrence across donors. Among 350 to 400 genotyped donors of the cohort, an average of approximately 240,000 unique TCR beta nucleotide sequences were sequenced per donor, 15% to 20% of them non-productive. HLA typing covered class I and class II loci at four-digit resolution. A later analysis re-examined previously published TCR beta repertoires from about 670 donors and added high-resolution HLA genotyping to investigate patterns of TCR occurrence. The study aimed to test whether signatures of past pathogen exposure could be identified by cataloging public T cell receptors. Of the approximately 400 genotyped donors, 65% to 90% fell in the genetic ancestry cluster associated with self-reported Caucasian donors. Typing coverage differed by locus: A, B, C, DRB1 and DQB1 were typed in roughly 620-640 donors, DQA1 in 500 to 550, DPA1 in over 600, and DPB1 in 450 to 480. A later genetic analysis took genome-wide SNP genotypes for 398 of the 666 donors and used that subset as a discovery cohort. Results the study describes overall, beyond this receptor: HLA typing was unavailable for some donors at each locus, so association tests used only the typed subset. Because the 87-base-pair reads could not distinguish some IMGT-functional V segments, including TRBV6-2 and TRBV6-3, those segments were excluded. The classifier was reported to diagnose cytomegalovirus status with high specificity and sensitivity in both the original and validation cohorts. In this cohort, only TCR beta chains were sequenced, and detectable features were limited by the absence of alpha or paired-chain data. When HLA alleles, especially DR and DQ, strongly co-occurred, TCR associations were difficult to assign to individual alleles. Several of the top co-occurrence clusters appeared to be linked to parvovirus B19, influenza, CMV and Epstein-Barr virus, according to a later analysis. The only immune exposure information available for the cohort was CMV serostatus. Because counts were too low, approximately 15 rarely observed V segments, including chromosome 9 orphons, were excluded from the earlier analysis of several hundred of the donors. Linkage disequilibrium might explain the correlated functional status among segregating V segments, but an unknown experimental factor could not be ruled out. A later analysis associated about 17,000 TCR beta sequences with specific HLA alleles at a false discovery rate of 0.05. In the study, some 160 TCR beta chains were listed as associated with cytomegalovirus. Sequencing depth was assumed to be roughly uniform across donors in the presence/absence analyses, though that assumption may not hold. In a later analysis, HLA-associated TCR beta chains were found to be more clonally expanded and to have lower generation probabilities than equally common non-associated chains. In vitro tests confirmed that a few of the cytomegalovirus-associated TCR beta chains recognize cytomegalovirus antigens. In a later genetic analysis, a missense DCLRE1C variant was associated with V-gene and J-gene trimming of TCR beta chains, and the association was replicated in an independent cohort. Broadly in line with IMGT annotations, most TCR beta V segments showed up in productive rearrangements about 87% or about 30% of the time in an earlier analysis of 587 of the donors. Most TCR sequences were seen in very few donors, while some public TCRs were found in many individuals. A further reported finding was that TCR beta sequences accurately predicted the HLA-A and HLA-B alleles for most subjects in the first cohort. It was suggested by the authors that the approach could potentially be generalized to other disease states and immunological phenotypes. Compared with the 666-donor mean, donors in an Asian-associated ancestry cluster had fewer N-insertions in productive TCRs, according to a later genetic analysis. A later analysis found that TCR association rates varied across HLA loci, with DRB1 alleles showing the most associated TCRs and HLA-C alleles the fewest. The sequencing pipeline was judged likely to have produced a cluster of highly shared sequence variants as a technical artifact. In a later analysis, most CMV-associated TCR beta chains were found to appear HLA-restricted, with HLA associations seemingly driven largely by CMV exposure.

In this sample, this clone turned up once. Its antigen remains unidentified. Base quality data are lacking; no much larger clone is found one base away. The cohort comprised approximately 700 healthy bone marrow donors. Cohort members were all nominally healthy when sampled, although unrecorded immune exposures were likely present. The donor tested CMV seronegative and was one of the 352 seronegative cohort members. A peripheral blood sample was provided by each donor, and peripheral blood mononuclear cells were used for TCR beta sequencing. Genomic DNA extraction from the blood cell samples was performed with the Qiagen DNeasy Blood Extraction Kit. The library was generated by the immunoSEQ multiplex PCR assay. For the multiplex PCR, a mixture combining 60 forward primers for TCR Vbeta segments and 13 reverse primers for TCR Jbeta segments was used. The CDR3 region of rearranged TCR beta genes was amplified from genomic DNA with a multiplex PCR assay. Amplified TCR beta libraries were sequenced as 87-base-pair reads on the Illumina HiSeq System. As for how the authors treated the data: In a later analysis, around 80 million unique TCR beta chains were counted across the 666 repertoires, and approximately 11 million of these chains were shared by at least two donors. Raw reads were error-corrected and collapsed into unique sequences by a nearest-neighbor algorithm in which closely related sequences were merged to remove PCR and sequencing errors. CDR3 sequences were aligned to IMGT reference sequences to assign V, D and J gene segments. For a sequence to be retained, a match of at least six nucleotides to both a V gene segment and a J gene segment was required. A rearrangement counted as productive if the CDR3 had no stop codons and remained in frame with V and J, and every other rearrangement counted as non-productive. Following IMGT convention, CDR3 was defined as the stretch from the second conserved V-encoded cysteine up to the conserved J-encoded phenylalanine. The earlier analysis of 500 to 600 of the donors excluded sequences that lacked an unambiguous match to a single V gene segment. In an earlier analysis of several hundred of the donors, a V segment was called functional when productive rearrangements were above 56.7%, and segregating when the standard deviation between donors exceeded 5%. A statistical classification framework was built to diagnose cytomegalovirus status from the catalog of TCR beta chain sequences. V and J gene assignment, in a later analysis, came from comparing TCR nucleotide sequences with IMGT/GENE-DB human TR gene sequences. A later analysis assigned CDR3 sequences and most-parsimonious VDJ recombination scenarios with the TCRdist pipeline. In a later analysis, every TCR beta chain was defined by the combination of its CDR3 amino acid sequence and its V-gene family, and reads without a unique V-gene family were dropped. In a later analysis, approximately 590 highly shared, low-generation-probability nucleotide sequences were removed to address suspected cross-contamination and a sequencing artifact. In a later analysis, a clonal expansion index was calculated for each public chain from normalized within-repertoire ranks of inferred template counts. In a later analysis, generation probabilities were computed with a VDJ recombination model fitted to out-of-frame rearrangements, and the resulting probabilities were checked against IGoR. In a later analysis, hypergeometric tests were used to score TCR-TCR, TCR-HLA and TCR-CMV co-occurrence, with a repertoire-size bias correction applied to TCR pairs. A later analysis estimated false discovery rates by permuting HLA or CMV assignments 20 times. In a later analysis, co-occurring TCRs were grouped with DBSCAN, and TCRdist sequence similarity was added when clustering was performed within HLA-allele-positive subsets. For co-occurrence clustering, repertoires with fewer than 30,000 or more than 120,000 public chains were excluded, along with 5 or 6 repertoires with anomalous nucleotide sharing. TCRdb mirrors the immuneACCESS table, restricted to in-frame sequences. Some clones are absent from its copies; in checked studies, under half trace to an unresolved V gene, and the reason for the others is unknown. Clonal size and the V and J genes are those of that table, whereas D and trimming came from the DNA. The sample table holds fewer than 120,000 clones, of which over 60% were seen once. The ten biggest clones cover approximately 1.3% of the sample.

V is cut back by 4 bases and J by 0 bases, with 4 bases in the junction unmatched. CDR1 and CDR2, looked up from the germline V gene (reference sequence), are SGHKS and YYEKEE. The CDR3, from cysteine to phenylalanine, totals 16 residues. Just the 48-base CDR3 DNA is kept, in frame starting at base 1. This receptor was obtained from a woman under 40 in good health and CMV-seronegative. The sequencing sample was made of PBMCs. The chain is made from TRBV5-5 and TRBJ2-2; the junction holds 9 bases that match TRBD1. DNA sequence: TGTGCCAGCAGCCTTACAGGGGGCGCGAACACCGGGGAGCTGTTTTTT. It translates to CASSLTGGANTGELFF.